These 15 T cell receptor beta chains share one sample of origin, sequenced in a study of identical twins. Using its own MiXCR run on the 5' RACE reads, TCRdb lists one record per CDR3 protein. The data contain approximately 1.8 million distinct CDR3 sequences, roughly 35% of them seen just once; the ten biggest clones take up over 0.25%. The sequenced sample was cord blood. The origin of the receptors is a newborn girl in good health.

This clonotype was seen more than once but under ten times. V and J are TRBV4-1 and TRBJ2-1; 9 bases are a match to TRBD2. This CDR3 comprises 17 residues. After removal of 2 bases from V and 4 bases from J, the junction contained 9 bases not matched to a gene. Germline V lookup: CDR1 MGHRA, CDR2 YSYEKL. CDR3 residues: CASSQPISGREYNEQFF. DNA for the CDR3: TGCGCCAGCAGCCAACCTATTAGCGGGAGAGAGTACAATGAGCAGTTCTTC.

The rearrangement joins TRBV30 to TRBJ2-6; D gene unclear. The CDR3 sequence is 14 residues long. Germline V gene lookup returns CDR1 GTSNPN and CDR2 SVGIG (reference sequence). V was pared by 0 bases and J by 3 bases, with 6 bases between. The CDR3 DNA is TGTGCCTGGAGTGTAAGCTTTGGGGCCAACGTCCTGACTTTC. Translating it yields CAWSVSFGANVLTF.

At least ten counts were recorded for this clonotype. This sequence joins TRBV28 and TRBJ2-7; 10 bases are a match to TRBD1. CDR1 and CDR2 from the germline V gene are MDHEN and SYDVKM. V dropped 5 bases and J dropped 3; count of bases not matched to a gene: 7. The CDR3 has 15 amino acids. This CDR3 is CASSPTGTGDYEQYF. The CDR3 DNA is TGTGCCAGCAGTCCAACCGGGACAGGGGACTACGAGCAGTACTTC.

The chain has TRBV6-1 and TRBJ2-5; D is undetermined. V lost 2 bases and J 5 bases, leaving 6 bases between the germline ends. Germline V gene data show CDR1 as MNHNS and CDR2 as SASEGT. The CDR3 has 12 residues. In DNA, the CDR3 is TGTGCCAGCAGTGAATTTAGGGAGACCCAGTACTTC. Its translation: CASSEFRETQYF.

This clonotype came up many times. This chain connects TRBV4-1 to TRBJ2-6; D gene ambiguous. Between the trimmed V and J ends, which lost 6 bases and 0 bases, there was a span of 6 bases. The CDR3 is 14 amino acids. The germline V gene has CDR1 MGHRA and CDR2 YSYEKL. The chain's CDR3 is CASSARSGANVLTF. The CDR3 region has the DNA TGCGCCAGCAGTGCCCGCTCTGGGGCCAACGTCCTGACTTTC.

This clonotype was counted a single time. V and J are TRBV20-1 and TRBJ1-3, with TRBD1 as a possible D gene (5 bases). The CDR3 length is 14 residues. In germline, CDR1 is DFQATT, CDR2 SNEGSKA (reference sequence). Trimming stripped 2 bases from V and 6 bases from J, with 14 bases between. Here the CDR3 DNA reads TGCAGTGCTAGATGGGGCTGGGAAACAAACACCATATATTTT. It specifies CSARWGWETNTIYF.

The chain has TRBV12-3 or TRBV12-4 and TRBJ1-2; possibly TRBD1 for D (6 bases). This CDR3 is built from 16 residues. Trimming stripped 1 base from V and 8 bases from J, with 20 bases between. The CDR3 is CASSLVLGQSRWGYTF. CDR3 nucleotides: TGTGCCAGCAGTTTAGTCCTCGGACAGTCCCGGTGGGGCTACACCTTC.

This clonotype has only one observation. V and J are TRBV6-2 or TRBV6-3 and TRBJ2-1; D is tentatively TRBD1 or TRBD2 (6 bases each). TRBJ2-7 explains the end of the DNA better; the J call may be wrong. This CDR3 is built from 14 residues. Per germline, CDR1 MNHEY and CDR2 SVGEGT. The CDR3 DNA follows: TGTGCCAGCAGTTACTTCGGGGGCTACAATGAGCAGTACTTC. Residues: CASSYFGGYNEQYF.

DNA for the CDR3: TGTGCCAGACCGGGACTAGTCTACAATGAGCAGTTCTTC. Translation gives CARPGLVYNEQFF. The chain has TRBV27 and TRBJ2-1; 8 nucleotides agree with TRBD2. Germline assignment: CDR1 MNHEY and CDR2 SMNVEV (reference sequence). V shed 9 bases, J shed 3 bases, and the junction held 4 bases outside the gene matches. The CDR3 has 13 residues.

The V and J genes are TRBV20-1 and TRBJ1-4; tentative D call: TRBD1 (5 bases). The V end was cut by 0 bases, the J end by 5 bases, with 10 bases between. Germline lookup yields CDR1 DFQATT and CDR2 SNEGSKA (reference sequence). This CDR3 is 14 amino acids long. Here the CDR3 DNA reads TGCAGTGCTAGAGAGGGGGGAGTCAATGAAAAACTGTTTTTT. Protein sequence: CSAREGGVNEKLFF.

This chain uses TRBV7-9 with TRBJ1-1; D unclear. Germline V gene lookup returns CDR1 SEHNR and CDR2 FQNEAQ (reference sequence). Between the trimmed V and J ends, which lost 4 bases and 4 bases, there was a span of 13 bases. The length of the CDR3 is 14 residues. The CDR3 loop is CASSSGRISTEAFF. CDR3 nucleotides: TGTGCCAGCAGCTCCGGTAGGATCAGCACTGAAGCTTTCTTT.

The V and J genes are TRBV28 and TRBJ1-1; TRBD1 is a possible D gene (5 bases). The germline V and J ends were trimmed by 7 bases and 3 bases, with 18 bases remaining between them. The CDR3 runs 15 residues. Germline values: CDR1 MDHEN, CDR2 SYDVKM. The chain's CDR3 is CASTKPPWGDTEAFF. CDR3 sequence (DNA): TGTGCCAGCACCAAACCTCCATGGGGGGACACTGAAGCTTTCTTT.

This clonotype was seen a handful of times. The chain links TRBV4-2 to TRBJ2-7; 10 bases are shared with TRBD2. This CDR3 has 17 amino acids. The V segment lost 3 bases and the J segment 1 base; nucleotides outside the gene matches: 9. Germline loops: CDR1 LGHNA, CDR2 YNFKEQ. The CDR3 DNA is TGTGCCAGCAGCCATGCTATAGCGGGGGGTCAATCCTACGAGCAGTACTTC. Its protein product is CASSHAIAGGQSYEQYF.

A few counts support this clonotype. V and J are TRBV2 and TRBJ2-1; 10 positions agree with TRBD2. Losses at the gene ends were 7 bases for V and 3 bases for J; bases not matched to a gene: 12. CDR1 is SNHLY and CDR2 is FYNNEI in the germline V gene. The CDR3 has 17 residues. The CDR3 nucleotides read TGTGCCAGCACAGCTAGCGGGGGCCGCTTTCACTACAATGAGCAGTTCTTC. Protein sequence: CASTASGGRFHYNEQFF.

This clonotype was found a few times. This rearrangement joins TRBV5-1 to TRBJ1-6; weak D call: TRBD1 (6 bases). V dropped 4 bases and J dropped 0 bases, with 14 bases sitting between them. The CDR3 spans 17 residues. CDR1 SGHRS and CDR2 YFSETQ come from the germline V gene. CDR3 protein: CASSGGRPSSYNSPLHF. In DNA, the CDR3 is TGCGCCAGCAGCGGGGGGCGGCCGAGCTCCTATAATTCACCCCTCCACTTT. The complete variable domain, with remaining parts taken from reference TRBV5-1 and TRBJ1-6, reads KAGVTQTPRYLIKTRGQQVTLSCSPISGHRSVSWYQQTPGQGLQFLFEYFSETQRNKGNFPGRFSGRQFSNSRSEMNVSTLELGDSALYLCASSGGRPSSYNSPLHFGNGTRLTVT.